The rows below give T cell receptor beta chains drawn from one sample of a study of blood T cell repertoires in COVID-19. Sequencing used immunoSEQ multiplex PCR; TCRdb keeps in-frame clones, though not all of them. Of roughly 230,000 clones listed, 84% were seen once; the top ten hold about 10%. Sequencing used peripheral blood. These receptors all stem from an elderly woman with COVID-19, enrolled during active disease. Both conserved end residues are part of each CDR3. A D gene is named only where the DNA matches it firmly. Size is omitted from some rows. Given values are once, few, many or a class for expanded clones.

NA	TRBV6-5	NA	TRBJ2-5	TGTGCCAGCAGTTACGGCGGTAGCGGACCAGAGACCCAGTACTTC	CASSYGGSGPETQYF
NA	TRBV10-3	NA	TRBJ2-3	TGTGCCATCAGTGAGGGCGGGGGCACAGATACGCAGTATTTT	CAISEGGGTDTQYF
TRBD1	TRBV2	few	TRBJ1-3	TGTGCCAGCAGTGAAGGCGGACAGGGGAGGAACACCATATATTTT	CASSEGGQGRNTIYF
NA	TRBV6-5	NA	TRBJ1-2	TGTGCCAGCACCCACGTGGGGCTCGGGGGTGGCTACACCTTC	CASTHVGLGGGYTF
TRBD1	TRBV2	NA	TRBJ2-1	TGTGCCAGCAGTGAAGCGATTGGGGACAGCAGGAATGAGCAGTTCTTC	CASSEAIGDSRNEQFF
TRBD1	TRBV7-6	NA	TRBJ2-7	TGTGCCAGCAGCCTAACAGGGGGCGTAGGAGGATACGAGCAGTACTTC	CASSLTGGVGGYEQYF
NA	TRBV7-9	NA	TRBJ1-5	TGTGCCAGCAGCCAACAAAATTTCCAGCCCCAGCATTTT	CASSQQNFQPQHF
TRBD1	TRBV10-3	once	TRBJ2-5	TGTGCCATCAGTTGGGCAGGGGGTACATCAGAGACCCAGTACTTC	CAISWAGGTSETQYF
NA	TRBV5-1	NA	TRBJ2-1	TGCGCCAGCAGCCGAGTCGGGGTTGGCAATGAGCAGTTCTTC	CASSRVGVGNEQFF
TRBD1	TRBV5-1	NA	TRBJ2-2	TGCGCCAGCAAGACAGGGGACGACACCGGGGAGCTGTTTTTT	CASKTGDDTGELFF
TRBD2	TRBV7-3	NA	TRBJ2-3	TGTGCCAGCAGCTTATTAGGCGGCGGGGGGGCCGCAGATACGCAGTATTTT	CASSLLGGGGAADTQYF
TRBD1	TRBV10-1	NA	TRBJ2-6	TGCGCCAGCAGGTCCCGGGACAGCCTCTCTGGGGCCAACGTCCTGACTTTC	CASRSRDSLSGANVLTF
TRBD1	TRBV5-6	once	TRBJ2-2	TGTGCCAGCAGCCGGACAGGGGGCAACACCGGGGAGCTGTTTTTT	CASSRTGGNTGELFF
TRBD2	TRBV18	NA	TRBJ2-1	TGTGCCAGCTCATCATCTAGCGGGGATAACGGTGAGCAGTTCTTC	CASSSSSGDNGEQFF
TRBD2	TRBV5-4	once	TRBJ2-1	TGTGCCAGCAGCCAGGGACTAGCGGGGGTCTACAATGAGCAGTTCTTC	CASSQGLAGVYNEQFF
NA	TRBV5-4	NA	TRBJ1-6	TGTGCCAGCAGCTATCGACAGGAAGCACCCCTCCACTTT	CASSYRQEAPLHF
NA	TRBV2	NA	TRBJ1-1	TGTGCCAGCAAAGCAGCGGTCTTGGGCACTGAAGCTTTCTTT	CASKAAVLGTEAFF
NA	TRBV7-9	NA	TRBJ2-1	TGTGCCAGCAGCTTAGACCCCTGGGGGCACCCCGAGCAGTTCTTC	CASSLDPWGHPEQFF
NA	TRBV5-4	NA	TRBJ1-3	TGTGCCAGCAGCCCGACGGGGGGGTCCGGAAACACCATATATTTT	CASSPTGGSGNTIYF
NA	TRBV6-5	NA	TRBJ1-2	TGTGCCAGCAGTTCCTTTGGACGGAAAGCGGGCTATGGCTACACCTTC	CASSSFGRKAGYGYTF
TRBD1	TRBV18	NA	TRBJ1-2	TGTGCCAGCTCACCGGACAGGAGCTATGGCTACACCTTC	CASSPDRSYGYTF
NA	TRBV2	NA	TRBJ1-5	TGTGCCAGCAGTCTAGATCAGCCCCAGCATTTT	CASSLDQPQHF
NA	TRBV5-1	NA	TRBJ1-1	TGCGCCAGCAGCTTCAGGGTGGGGAACACTGAAGCTTTCTTT	CASSFRVGNTEAFF
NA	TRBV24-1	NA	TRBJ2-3	TGTGCCACCAGTGATTTTCCGGACAGCTCAGATACGCAGTATTTT	CATSDFPDSSDTQYF
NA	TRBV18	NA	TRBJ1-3	TGTGCCAGCTCACCTAAGGGGCCAGGCGATAACTCTGGAAACACCATATATTTT	CASSPKGPGDNSGNTIYF
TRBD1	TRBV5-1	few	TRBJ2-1	TGCGCCAGCAGTTTTGACAGGGGTAAAGGTGAGCAGTTCTTC	CASSFDRGKGEQFF
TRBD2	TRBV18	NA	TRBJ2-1	TGTGCCAGCTCACGGAATATAGCGGGGGGCAATGAGCAGTTCTTC	CASSRNIAGGNEQFF
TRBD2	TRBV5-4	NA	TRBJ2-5	TGTGCCAGCAGCAAAAAGACTAGCGGGGGGGCGGAGACCCAGTACTTC	CASSKKTSGGAETQYF
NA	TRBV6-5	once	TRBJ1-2	TGTGCCATCTTTGGGAGGTGGGGCTACACCTTC	CAIFGRWGYTF
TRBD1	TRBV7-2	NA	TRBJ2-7	TGTGCCAGCAGTTCCCGGGACAGGGAGTACGAGCAGTACTTC	CASSSRDREYEQYF
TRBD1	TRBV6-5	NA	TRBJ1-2	TGTGCCAGCAGAACCCAAACCGGGACAGGAGGCTACACCTTC	CASRTQTGTGGYTF
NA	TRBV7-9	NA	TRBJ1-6	TGTGCCAGCAGCTTAGAGAGTAGGGGGAGAGGATCACCCCTCCACTTT	CASSLESRGRGSPLHF
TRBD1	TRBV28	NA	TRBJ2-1	TGTGCCAGCAGTCCACCGGGACAGGGGGCGCATGAGCAGTTCTTC	CASSPPGQGAHEQFF
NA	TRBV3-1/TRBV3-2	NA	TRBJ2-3	TGTGCCAGCAGCCAAGGAACAGGGTGGGATACGCAGTATTTT	CASSQGTGWDTQYF
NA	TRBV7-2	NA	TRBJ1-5	TGTGCCAGCAGCTTAAATAGTGGCAATCAGCCCCAGCATTTT	CASSLNSGNQPQHF
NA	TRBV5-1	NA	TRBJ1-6	TGCGCCAGCAGCTTGGGTGGCACCCCAAATTCACCCCTCCACTTT	CASSLGGTPNSPLHF
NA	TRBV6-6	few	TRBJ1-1	TGTGCCATCCGCCCGGGACAATCAGCTGGTGAAGCTTTCTTT	CAIRPGQSAGEAFF
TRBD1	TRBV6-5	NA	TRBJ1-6	TGTGCCAGCAGTTCCACGGACAGGTTCAATTCACCCCTCCACTTT	CASSSTDRFNSPLHF
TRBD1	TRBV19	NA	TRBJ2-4	TGTGCCAGTAGTAATGGACAGGGGATCGCCAAAAACATTCAGTACTTC	CASSNGQGIAKNIQYF
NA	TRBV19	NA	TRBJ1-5	TGTGCCAGTAGTACAGTTTCCCAAATGGGTGCAGGAAAGCAGCCCCAGCATTTT	CASSTVSQMGAGKQPQHF
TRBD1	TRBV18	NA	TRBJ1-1	TGTGCCAGCTCACGGACAGGGGAGCGCACTGAAGCTTTCTTT	CASSRTGERTEAFF
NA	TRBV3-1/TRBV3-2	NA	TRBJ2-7	TGTGCCAGCAGCCAAGGGCTTTACGAGCAGTACTTC	CASSQGLYEQYF